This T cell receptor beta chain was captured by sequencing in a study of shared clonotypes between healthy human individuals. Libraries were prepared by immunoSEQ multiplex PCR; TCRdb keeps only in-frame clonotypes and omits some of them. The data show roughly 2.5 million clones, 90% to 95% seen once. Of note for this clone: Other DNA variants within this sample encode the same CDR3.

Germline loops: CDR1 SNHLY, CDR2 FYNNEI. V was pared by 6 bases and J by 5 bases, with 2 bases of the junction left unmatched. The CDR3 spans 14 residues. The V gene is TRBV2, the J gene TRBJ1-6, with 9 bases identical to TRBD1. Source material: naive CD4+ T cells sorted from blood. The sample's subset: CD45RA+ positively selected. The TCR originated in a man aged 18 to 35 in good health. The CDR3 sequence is CASRGTGNNSPLHF. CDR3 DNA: TGTGCCAGCAGGGGGACAGGGAATAATTCACCCCTCCACTTT.